This paragraph covers one T cell receptor (beta chain) sequence. Patients of the Seattle cohort, enrolled during active infection, were followed longitudinally. The CDR3 has 16 residues. Germline CDR1 reads LNHDA; CDR2 reads SQIVND (reference sequence). Germline trimming cut 7 bases from V and 6 bases from J; bases unmatched to any gene: 12. In the source study's methods: Reference gene primer amplification gave nucleated cell count estimates. Some clones are missing from TCRdb's copy, which holds only in-frame ones; the method was immunoSEQ multiplex PCR. For V, J and clone size, that table is used; D and trimming come from the DNA. The sample lists over 250,000 clones; 91% were seen once. The sample originates from a study of blood T cell repertoires in COVID-19. About the study: COVID-19 samples from acute and convalescent phases originated in the United States, Italy and Spain. The cDNA or gDNA used as material had been derived from T cells, B-cell-depleted T cells, or PBMCs.

This rearrangement joins TRBV19 to TRBJ2-1, with 10 positions matching TRBD1. The receptor was derived from a person aged 18-35 years with COVID-19, enrolled during active disease. The sample consisted of peripheral blood. The CDR3 loop is CASTAGQGRSANEQFF. DNA for the CDR3: TGTGCCAGTACCGCGGGACAGGGGCGATCAGCCAATGAGCAGTTCTTC. Combining the CDR3 with reference TRBV19 and TRBJ2-1 gives the whole variable domain DGGITQSPKYLFRKEGQNVTLSCEQNLNHDAMYWYRQDPGQGLRLIYYSQIVNDFQKGDIAEGYSVSREKKESFPLTVTSAQKNPTAFYLCASTAGQGRSANEQFFGPGTRLTVL.